Given below is one TCR beta chain in context. This clone was seen a handful of times. The specificity of this receptor is unknown. There are no base qualities to consult, and no much larger clone falls within one base. Spanning cysteine to phenylalanine, the CDR3 consists of 14 amino acids. The sequence is cut down to CDR3 DNA, 42 bases in frame from base 1. Taken from the germline V gene, the CDR1 and CDR2 loops are SGHTA and FQGNSA. Trimming removed 8 bases from V and 3 bases from J; the gene matches leave 9 bases unexplained. This sample stems from a study of CD8+ T cells in alopecia areata (dated by TCRdb to the late 2010s). About the investigation overall: The treated patients took part in an open-label pilot trial in which moderate-to-severe alopecia areata was treated with oral tofacitinib at 5 to 10 mg twice daily. Tofacitinib was administered for 6 to 18 months, and 6 months of follow-up off drug were then conducted to assess delayed response and recurrence. The SALT score, which quantifies the percentage of affected scalp surface area, was used to measure disease severity in treated patients. In both human patients and the C3H/HeJ mouse model, the study applied high-throughput TCRbeta sequencing to look at T cell clonal expansion in alopecia areata. Human TCRbeta sequencing covered scalp tissue and sorted CD4+ and CD8+ peripheral blood T cells from patchy and totalis/universalis alopecia areata patients and healthy controls. Biopsies were taken from tofacitinib-treated patients at baseline and again at 4 and 24 weeks into treatment, and several of those patients also had a later scalp biopsy. Clonality in the scalp was compared among normal scalp (n=4), patchy alopecia areata scalp (n=8), and alopecia totalis/universalis scalp (n=8). RNA came from the PAXgene miRNA kit for fixed scalp, the miRNeasy kit for PBMCs, and the RNeasy kit for mouse skin. TCRbeta CDR3 regions were amplified by immunoSEQ multiplex PCR using 35 Vbeta forward and 13 Jbeta reverse primers.

In the paper's terms, the treatment or condition label means: oral pan-JAK inhibitor, 5-10 mg twice daily. Lesional scalp punch biopsies and peripheral blood were obtained from alopecia areata patients. PBMCs were isolated by density centrifugation and stained for CD3, CD4 and CD8, and CD4+ and CD8+ T cells were sorted on a FACSAria. Here is what the overall study found, with its caveats: Shared TCR sequences between patients were less evident than in mice, which may be partly attributable to HLA diversity in the patient population. Because the treated cohort was small and had just a single nonresponder, larger studies are needed to establish links between baseline CD8+ expansion and response. Unlike mouse skin, which is dominated by gammadelta T cells, normal human skin has resident alphabeta T cells that are also sequenced, and this complicates analysis of the scalp TCR repertoire. Tofacitinib significantly lowered scalp clonality and the number of expanded CD8+ clones among the top 100 scalp clones. Higher clonality and more expanded CD8+ clones were observed in lesional scalp than in normal scalp, particularly in alopecia totalis/universalis, a finding suggestive of antigenic drive. Many expanded lesional clones persisted in scalp and blood during tofacitinib treatment, which may partly explain relapse after stopping treatment.

Libraries were made using the immunoSEQ multiplex PCR assay. RNA was extracted from all samples and reverse transcribed into cDNA, which served as template for TCR sequencing. SuperScript III was used to make first-strand cDNA, primed with a 2:1 mix of oligo-dT and random hexamers. Amplification bias was assessed with a synthetic immune receptor repertoire, and residual bias was removed computationally. The published analysis was carried out like this. Raw reads were preprocessed for error removal, and CDR3 was defined according to IMGT conventions as running from the conserved cysteine to phenylalanine. To get clonality, Shannon entropy was normalized by log2 of the number of productive unique TCRs and the result was subtracted from 1. Whether each scalp clone was CD4 or CD8 was inferred by checking scalp TCRbeta sequences against the CD4 and CD8 repertoires from sorted blood. In its TCRdb copy, this immuneACCESS table keeps in-frame sequences only and misses some clones. Where compared with another copy, unresolved V genes explain less than half of these, and the others have no known cause. V and J calls and clone size are those listed in that table; D and trimming were worked out from the DNA. The sample table records fewer than 250,000 clones; less than 45% of these occur just once. About 2.6% of the sample goes to the ten largest clones.

The sequence joins TRBV7-2 to TRBJ2-7, and 8 junctional nucleotides match TRBD1. The sample was CD4+ T cells sorted from blood, taken at approximately week 37, from a patient treated with tofacitinib. The sequence derives from a human donor with alopecia areata. Here the CDR3 is given as CASATGTGDYEQYF. The nucleotides are TGTGCCAGCGCGACCGGGACAGGAGACTACGAGCAGTACTTC.